Sequencing of this T cell receptor beta chain was carried out in a study of blood T cell repertoires in COVID-19. On the study more broadly: The study drew acute and convalescent COVID-19 samples from the United States, Italy and Spain. PBMCs, B-cell-depleted T cells, or T cells were the source of the cDNA or gDNA that made up the material.

How the authors handled the data: It was from reference gene primer amplification that nucleated cell counts were estimated. The assay was immunoSEQ multiplex PCR, and TCRdb's table has in-frame clones only and misses some. V, J and clone size derive from that table, while D and trimming were established from the DNA sequence. Among fewer than 150,000 clones listed, 88% were seen once. Trimming took off 1 base at V and 1 base at J, with 14 bases between the two ends. This CDR3 has 17 residues. Germline assignment: CDR1 ENHRY and CDR2 SYGVKD. The clonotype was recovered from a man aged 50-60 years with active or convalescent COVID-19. V gene TRBV10-3 combines with J gene TRBJ2-1, with a possible D match to TRBD2 (6 bases). Sequencing input: peripheral blood. This CDR3 is CAISEFGDLLSYNEQFF. Written as DNA, the CDR3 is TGTGCCATCAGTGAGTTCGGGGACTTACTATCCTACAATGAGCAGTTCTTC.